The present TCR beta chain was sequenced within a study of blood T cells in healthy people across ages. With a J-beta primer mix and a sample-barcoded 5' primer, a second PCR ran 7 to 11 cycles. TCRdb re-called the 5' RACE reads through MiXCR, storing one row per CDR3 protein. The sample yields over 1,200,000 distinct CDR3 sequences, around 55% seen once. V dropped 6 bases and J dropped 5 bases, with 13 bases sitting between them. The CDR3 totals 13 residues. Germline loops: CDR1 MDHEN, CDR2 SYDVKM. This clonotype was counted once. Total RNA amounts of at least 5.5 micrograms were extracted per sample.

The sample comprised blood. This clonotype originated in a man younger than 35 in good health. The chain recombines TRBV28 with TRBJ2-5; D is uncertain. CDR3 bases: TGTGCCAGCAGATCCGCTGGGCTGGAGACCCAGTACTTC. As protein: CASRSAGLETQYF. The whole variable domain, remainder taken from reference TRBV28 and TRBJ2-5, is DVKVTQSSRYLVKRTGEKVFLECVQDMDHENMFWYRQDPGLGLRLIYFSYDVKMKEKGDIPEGYSVSREKKERFSLILESASTNQTSMYLCASRSAGLETQYFGPGTRLLVL.